This T cell receptor beta chain stems from a study of T cell responses to AZD1222 COVID-19 vaccine (TCRdb year 2021). As for the study more broadly: Because spike-specific TCR depth and breadth did not differ between the two schedules, AZD1222 recipients who got a second dose at roughly 4 weeks were pooled with those who got a second dose at roughly 12 weeks. TCR sequencing was performed for 230 to 250 trial participants, of whom approximately 200 were given two doses of AZD1222 and approximately 25 were given two doses of MenACWY control vaccine. Enrollment into the trials was organized by age into subgroups of 18-55, 56-69 and 70-plus years, and those subgroups contained 148, 28 and 57 TCR-sequenced participants, respectively.

The CDR3 numbers 16 residues from cysteine through phenylalanine. CDR3 DNA only is kept here, 48 bases in frame from base 1. V is pruned by 3 bases and J by 4 bases, leaving 10 bases of the junction without a gene match. Based on the germline V gene, the CDR1 and CDR2 sequences are SGHDT and YYEEEE. What the study reported, not specific to this receptor: Because no day 14 peak-response samples were available, the repertoires could be characterized only after the peak T cell response. Conclusions about previously exposed vaccinees are limited because only a handful of AZD1222 recipients were SARS-CoV-2 seropositive at baseline. Most participants were white British and females outnumbered males, and the authors suggested that clonal diversity may have been underestimated. After two AZD1222 doses, spike-specific TCR breadth and depth were significantly higher than at day 0 and than in MenACWY recipients. The vaccine-associated CD4 TCRs covered the entire spike protein, and the dominant responses fell in regions 160-218 and 743-854. In the small 56-69-year group, the increase in depth fell short of significance, most likely because of low power. Epitopes outside the regions mutated in the B.1.351 and B.1.1.7 variants were reportedly recognized by nearly half of the unique spike-specific TCRs.

Taken with the paper, the label for time point translates to: baseline before first vaccination. Samples from vaccinated people were obtained from the UK trials COV001 and COV002, which included a single-blind randomized controlled phase 2/3 trial of AZD1222 (ChAdOx1 nCoV-19) in healthy adults. Trial participant PBMC samples were collected at day 0 and day 28 after the second dose for TCRbeta chain sequencing. The CDR3 regions of human TCRbeta chains were subjected to immunosequencing. Concerning the study's data processing: TCRs in the repertoires were compared against a reference library of SARS-CoV-2-specific TCRs that had been generated with the MIRA antigen-specificity platform. Breadth meant the fraction of unique TCRs that were SARS-CoV-2-associated, whereas depth meant the fraction of total T cells that were SARS-CoV-2-associated. Using the MIRA data, every spike-specific TCR was mapped to the spike region that the TCR reacted to and assigned to either a CD4 or a CD8 class. Log10-transformed breadth and depth values were compared by one-way ANOVA with Sidak's multiple comparisons tests. TCRdb limited this immuneACCESS table to in-frame rearrangements with V and J called. A share of clones is missing; checked studies link under half to unresolved V genes, and the rest is unexplained. V and J calls and clone size are those listed in that table; D and trimming were worked out from the DNA. Within this sample are some 90,000 clones, with roughly 84% of them counted one time only. The top ten constitute about a fifth of the sample.

To note about this clone: Its antigen is not yet known. No per-base quality is available; no much larger clone lies one base away.

The sample consisted of peripheral blood, taken on day 0 of AZD1222 vaccination. The origin of this receptor is an adult in good health. The sequence links TRBV5-6 to TRBJ1-1, and 9 bases in between align with TRBD1. The nucleotides read TGTGCCAGCAGCTCCCTACAGGGGGCGAGGAGCACTGAAGCTTTCTTT. It specifies CASSSLQGARSTEAFF.